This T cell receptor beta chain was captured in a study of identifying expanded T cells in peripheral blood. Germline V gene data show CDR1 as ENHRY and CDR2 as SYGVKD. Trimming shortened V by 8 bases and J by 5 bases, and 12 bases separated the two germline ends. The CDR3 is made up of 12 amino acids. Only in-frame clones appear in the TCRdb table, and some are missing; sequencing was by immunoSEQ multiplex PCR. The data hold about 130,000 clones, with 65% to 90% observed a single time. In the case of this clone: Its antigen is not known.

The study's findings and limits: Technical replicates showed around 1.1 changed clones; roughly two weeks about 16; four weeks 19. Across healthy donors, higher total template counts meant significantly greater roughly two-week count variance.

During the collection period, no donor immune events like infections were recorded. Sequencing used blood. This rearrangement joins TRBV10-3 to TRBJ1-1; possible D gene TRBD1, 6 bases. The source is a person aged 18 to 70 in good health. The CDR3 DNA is TGTGCCATCGGTACCAGGGGAACTGAAGCTTTCTTT. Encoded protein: CAIGTRGTEAFF.